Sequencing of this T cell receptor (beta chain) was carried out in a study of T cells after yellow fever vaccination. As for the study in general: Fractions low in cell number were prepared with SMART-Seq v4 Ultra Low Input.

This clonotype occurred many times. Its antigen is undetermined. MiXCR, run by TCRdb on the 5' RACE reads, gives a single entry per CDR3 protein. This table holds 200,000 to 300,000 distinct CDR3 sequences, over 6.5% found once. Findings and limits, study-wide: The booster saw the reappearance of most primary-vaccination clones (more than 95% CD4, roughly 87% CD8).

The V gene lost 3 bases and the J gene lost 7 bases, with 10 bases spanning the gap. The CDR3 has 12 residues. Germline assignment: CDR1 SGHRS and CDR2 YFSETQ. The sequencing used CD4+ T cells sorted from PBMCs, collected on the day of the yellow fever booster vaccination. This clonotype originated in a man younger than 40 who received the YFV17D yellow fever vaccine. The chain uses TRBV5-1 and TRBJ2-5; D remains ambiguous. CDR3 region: CASSSSEPTQYF. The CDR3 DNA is TGCGCCAGCAGCTCGTCGGAGCCGACCCAGTACTTC.